This TCR beta chain was identified during a study of response to subunit inactivated influenza vaccine. This clonotype appeared many times. Its antigen is not known. The V gene's germline CDR1 is MNHEY and CDR2 SMNVEV (reference sequence). V lost 7 bases to trimming and J lost 2 bases; unmatched junction nucleotides: 3. CDR3 length: 14 amino acids. Notes on the study in general: Each seasonal influenza vaccination, the authors suggested, recruits few new T cells.

Each CDR3 protein is one row after TCRdb ran MiXCR on the RT-PCR reads. The sample carries a few hundred thousand distinct CDR3 sequences, approximately 7.7% recorded once. Material: PBMCs from blood, obtained around 2 years after vaccination. V is TRBV27 and J is TRBJ2-3, with 10 bases fitting TRBD2. The clonotype originates from a man aged 45 to 70 who received an inactivated influenza vaccine. CDR3 DNA sequence: TGTGCCAGCAAGCGGGGGGGCCTCACAGATACGCAGTATTTT. Translated: CASKRGGLTDTQYF.